The 14 T cell receptor beta chains below come from one sample, sequenced in a study of tumor and adjacent non-tumor tissue in lung cancer. The template was RNA from unsorted bulk tissue. The library came from three nested PCR rounds adapted from ARM-PCR protocols. MiXCR, applied by TCRdb to the multiplex PCR reads, yields one record per CDR3 protein. Of under 150,000 distinct CDR3 sequences in the sample, around two thirds were seen once. Sequencing used lung tumor tissue. Receptor source: a man in his 60s with small cell lung cancer.

A few counts support this clonotype. The chain carries TRBV20-1 and TRBJ2-7; possibly TRBD2 for D (6 bases). Per the germline V gene, CDR1 is DFQATT and CDR2 is SNEGSKA (reference sequence). The V end was cut by 6 bases, the J end by 6 bases, with 21 bases between. The CDR3 runs to 14 residues. The CDR3 coding sequence is TGCAGTGCGACCCTAGCGCGCAGGGTAGGCGAGCAGTACTTC. This codes for CSATLARRVGEQYF.

Details on this clonotype: Possible read error: a much larger clone is one base away. The chain couples TRBV6-5 to TRBJ2-1, with D unclear. The germline gives CDR1 MNHEY, CDR2 SVGAGI. The CDR3 extends over 14 amino acids. The CDR3, as DNA: TGTGCCAGCAGTTACTCTCTAGGGTACAATGAGCAGCTCTTC. Translation: CASSYSLGYNEQLF.

With respect to this clonotype: This may stem from a read error, because a much larger clone lies one nucleotide away. The CDR3 sequence is CCASSSSGNEQFF. In DNA form, the CDR3 reads TGCTGTGCTAGTTCGTCTAGCGGCAATGAGCAGTTCTTC. The J gene is TRBJ2-1, the V gene TRBV20-1; TRBD2 agrees at 7 bases. The length of the CDR3 is 13 residues. Germline CDR1 and CDR2: DFQATT and SNEGSKA (reference sequence).

With respect to this clonotype: This may come from a read error, since a much larger clone is one base off. This rearrangement joins TRBV29-1 to TRBJ1-3; D call uncertain. Trimming removed 5 bases from V and 0 bases from J, with 8 bases in between. The V gene's germline CDR1 is SQVTM and CDR2 ANQGSEA. This CDR3 has 13 amino acids. CDR3 region: CSVTTLSGNTIYF. CDR3 DNA: TGCAGCGTTACTACGCTCTCTGGAAACACCATATATTTT.

In the case of this clonotype: This sequence may be a read error, since a much larger clone differs from it by one base. This rearrangement joins TRBV20-1 to TRBJ2-5, with 9 bases fitting TRBD2. The CDR3 covers 13 residues. Trimming removed 7 bases from V and 2 bases from J; junction bases left unmatched: 5. Germline lookup yields CDR1 DFQATT and CDR2 SNEGSKA (reference sequence). The CDR3 loop is CSDATSGQETQYF. The CDR3 DNA follows: TGCAGTGACGCGACTAGCGGACAAGAGACCCAGTACTTC.

This sequence joins TRBV20-1 and TRBJ2-7; D perhaps matches TRBD2 (6 bases). The CDR3 covers 12 residues. Germline-derived CDR1 and CDR2 are DFQATT and SNEGSKA (reference sequence). The CDR3: CSTTTSSYEHYV. CDR3 DNA: TGCAGTACTACTACTAGCTCCTACGAGCACTACGTC.

Comment on this clonotype: A clone one base away is much larger, so this may be a read error. The V gene is TRBV4-1, the J gene TRBJ1-1; D remains unclear. Germline values: CDR1 MGHRA, CDR2 YSYEKL. This CDR3 spans 14 amino acids. CDR3: CATSQDRGNTEAFF. CDR3 nucleotide sequence: TGCGCCACCAGCCAAGACCGAGGGAACACTGAAGCTTTCTTT.

This clonotype was recorded at least ten times. The chain is built from TRBV20-1 and TRBJ2-7; 7 bases are a match to TRBD1. The germline V gene encodes CDR1 DFQATT and CDR2 SNEGSKA (reference sequence). CDR3 length equals 13 residues. Germline trimming cut 2 bases from V and 6 bases from J; bases unmatched to any gene: 7. The CDR3 DNA sequence: TGCAGTGCTAGAAAAACAGGGGCGGGCGAGCAGTACTTC. Its translation: CSARKTGAGEQYF.

Concerning this clonotype itself: A much larger clone lies one base from this, so it may be a read error. The rearrangement uses TRBV6-6 and TRBJ2-3; D gene unclear. The CDR3 is 16 amino acids. Trimming removed 0 bases at V and 5 bases at J, with 15 bases between. CDR1 and CDR2 from the germline V gene are MNHNY and SVGAGI (reference sequence). In DNA, the CDR3 is TGTGCCAGCAGTTACTCCGGGTCTCGGCCAGGAGATACGCAGTATTTT. It translates to CASSYSGSRPGDTQYF.

In this sample, this clonotype turned up many times. The chain carries TRBV6-2 or TRBV6-3 and TRBJ2-1, with 10 bases lining up with TRBD2. V was clipped by 4 bases and J by 7 bases; unmatched bases: 10. The germline CDR1 and CDR2 sequences are MNHEY and SVGEGT. The CDR3 extends over 16 amino acids. CDR3 bases: TGTGCCAGCAGTTTCCTAGCGGGAGCGGGGGCTAATGAGCAGTTCTTC. Translated, it gives CASSFLAGAGANEQFF.

This clonotype showed up just a few times. Given a much more abundant clone one base away, this may be a read error. The chain has TRBV11-3 and TRBJ2-7, with a weak D call TRBD1 (5 bases). This CDR3 is 13 amino acids long. CDR1 is SGHNT and CDR2 is YENEEA in the germline V gene. The CDR3 region is CASTKRGSYGQYF. The CDR3 DNA sequence: TGTGCCAGCACCAAAAGGGGAAGCTACGGGCAGTACTTC.

In the case of this clonotype: One end of the junction varies from germline; a read error may be responsible. V and J are TRBV6-6 and TRBJ2-7; D may be TRBD1 (7 bases). This CDR3 spans 15 amino acids. Germline V CDR1 and CDR2: MNHNY, SVGAGI (reference sequence). The CDR3 loop reads CASTEGAGPKYDQYF. The CDR3 nucleotides are TGTGCCAGCACTGAGGGGGCGGGGCCTAAGTACGATCAGTATTTC.

Note on this clonotype: Being one base from a much bigger clone, this may be a read error. The chain uses TRBV6-2 or TRBV6-3 and TRBJ2-7, with D perhaps matching TRBD2 (5 bases). The V gene lost 0 bases and the J gene lost 6 bases, with 9 bases spanning the gap. The CDR3 runs 13 residues. In germline, CDR1 is MNHEY, CDR2 SVGEGT. In DNA form, the CDR3 reads TGTGCCAGCAGTTACTCCGGGGAAGGCGAGCAGTACGTC. Translated, it gives CASSYSGEGEQYV.

CDR3 in amino acids: CASSSEGPEGCGYTF. As DNA, the CDR3 is TGTGCCAGCAGCTCGGAGGGCCCCGAGGGCTGTGGCTACACCTTC. The rearrangement links TRBV5-4 to TRBJ1-2; D remains ambiguous. Trimming cost V 3 bases and J 7 bases, with 19 bases left between them. This CDR3 spans 15 amino acids. Per the germline V gene, CDR1 is SGHNT and CDR2 is YYREEE (reference sequence).